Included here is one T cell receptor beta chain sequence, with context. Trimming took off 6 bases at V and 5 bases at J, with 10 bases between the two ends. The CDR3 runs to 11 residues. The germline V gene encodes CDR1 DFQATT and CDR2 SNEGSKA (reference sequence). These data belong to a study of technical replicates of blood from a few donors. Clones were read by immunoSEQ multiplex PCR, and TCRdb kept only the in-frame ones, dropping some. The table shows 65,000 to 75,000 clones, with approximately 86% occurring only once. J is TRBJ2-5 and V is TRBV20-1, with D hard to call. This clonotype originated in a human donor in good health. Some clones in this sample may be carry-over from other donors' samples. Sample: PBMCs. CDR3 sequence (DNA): TGCAGTGCGAGCCCACGGGAGACCCAGTACTTC. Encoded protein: CSASPRETQYF.